This entry lists 30 T cell receptor beta chains sequenced from one sample in a study of blood T cell repertoires in COVID-19. Repertoires were generated with immunoSEQ multiplex PCR, while TCRdb's copy carries only in-frame clones and drops some. Of 350,000 to 500,000 clones detected, over 75% appear once; the ten largest clones hold around 1.5%. The sample taken for sequencing was PBMCs or T cells enriched from blood (not recorded which). These TCRs come from a woman younger than 30 who had been exposed to COVID-19.

This chain links TRBV11-1 with TRBJ2-1; 10 bases align to TRBD2. Germline V gives CDR1 SGHAT, CDR2 FQDESV (reference sequence). V trimming: 0 bases; J trimming: 3 bases; junction bases outside the gene matches: 8. This CDR3 contains 18 residues. The CDR3 reads CASSLAPLASGSYNEQFF. CDR3 in DNA: TGTGCCAGCAGCTTAGCGCCTCTAGCTAGCGGGAGCTACAATGAGCAGTTCTTC.

V usage is TRBV4-1 and J usage is TRBJ2-7; D unclear. Trimming took off 0 bases at V and 3 bases at J, with 12 bases between the two ends. Germline V gene lookup returns CDR1 MGHRA and CDR2 YSYEKL. The CDR3 is 15 residues long. As DNA, the CDR3 is TGCGCCAGCAGCCAAGAAGGAATGCCAGGCTACGAGCAGTACTTC. Protein product: CASSQEGMPGYEQYF.

Remarks on this clone: One junction end disagrees with the germline gene, perhaps due to a read error. V gene TRBV6-1 combines with J gene TRBJ2-2; 9 bases fit TRBD1. Germline V CDR1 and CDR2: MNHNS, SASEGT. The CDR3 is made up of 15 amino acids. CDR3 loop: CASSDGTGNSGELFF. The CDR3 DNA reads TGTGCCAGCAGTGACGGGACAGGGAACTCCGGGGAGCTGTTTTTT.

The chain carries TRBV14 and TRBJ2-7, with TRBD2 matching 8 bases. The V gene's germline CDR1 is SGHDN and CDR2 FVKESK. V trimming: 0 bases; J trimming: 4 bases; junction bases outside the gene matches: 8. The CDR3 has 16 residues. CDR3 residues: CASSQDRGGPSYEQYF. CDR3 bases: TGTGCCAGCAGCCAAGATCGGGGGGGGCCCTCATACGAGCAGTACTTC.

The chain uses TRBV5-8 and TRBJ1-4, with a weak D call TRBD1 (5 bases). In germline, CDR1 is SGHTS, CDR2 YDEGEE. The CDR3 covers 15 residues. The V and J ends lost 2 bases and 8 bases respectively, with 16 bases between them. For the CDR3, the DNA is TGTGCCAGCAGCTTAGGACACCGCTCCGAGGAAAAACTGTTTTTT. Its translation is CASSLGHRSEEKLFF.

Turning to this clone: Likely a read error: the CDR3 ends without its conserved phenylalanine or tryptophan. This chain uses TRBV2 with TRBJ1-2; 8 positions agree with TRBD1. Germline V gene data show CDR1 as SNHLY and CDR2 as FYNNEI. This CDR3 has 15 residues. V lost 6 bases and J lost 5; bases outside the gene matches: 11. This CDR3 is CASSLGQGFRYGYTL. The DNA of the CDR3 is TGTGCCAGCAGCCTTGGACAGGGATTCCGTTATGGCTACACCCTC.

The chain has TRBV7-8 and TRBJ2-7, with 9 positions matching TRBD2. Germline loops: CDR1 SGHVS, CDR2 FQNEAQ. There are 16 residues in the CDR3. V lost 5 bases and J lost 4; bases outside the gene matches: 12. CDR3 sequence: CASSAYRLAGKYEQYF. The CDR3 DNA reads TGTGCCAGCAGCGCCTATCGGCTAGCGGGGAAATACGAGCAGTACTTC. Variable domain in full (rest from reference TRBV7-8 and TRBJ2-7): GAGVSQSPRYKVAKRGQDVALRCDPISGHVSLFWYQQALGQGPEFLTYFQNEAQLDKSGLPSDRFFAERPEGSVSTLKIQRTQQEDSAVYLCASSAYRLAGKYEQYFGPGTRLTVT.

The gene calls are TRBV6-5 and TRBJ1-5, with TRBD1 identical over 10 bases. The CDR3 is 15 residues long. Germline CDR1 MNHEY, CDR2 SVGAGI. Trimming at V came to 2 bases and at J to 11 bases, leaving 9 bases not matched to a gene. The CDR3: CASSYAGQGDLAQHF. Here the CDR3 DNA reads TGTGCCAGCAGTTACGCCGGACAGGGGGACTTGGCCCAGCATTTT.

The chain joins TRBV4-1 to TRBJ2-7, with 13 bases fitting TRBD2. Per germline, CDR1 MGHRA and CDR2 YSYEKL. There are 17 residues in the CDR3. The ends lost 4 bases at V and 3 bases at J; junction bases unmatched: 9. CDR3 coding DNA: TGCGCCAGCAGCCCCGGACTAGCGGGAGACATTTTCTACGAGCAGTACTTC. Translating it yields CASSPGLAGDIFYEQYF.

The chain carries TRBV13 and TRBJ1-1, with 7 bases fitting TRBD1. This CDR3 comprises 14 residues. Germline trimming cut 5 bases from V and 3 bases from J; bases unmatched to any gene: 6. Germline CDR1 reads PRHDT; CDR2 reads FYEKMQ (reference sequence). The CDR3 loop is CASSDRQGDTEAFF. CDR3 sequence (DNA): TGTGCCAGCAGCGACAGACAGGGAGACACTGAAGCTTTCTTT.

The rearrangement uses TRBV13 and TRBJ2-2, with 9 bases lining up with TRBD2. The CDR3 is 18 amino acids. Germline-derived CDR1 and CDR2 are PRHDT and FYEKMQ (reference sequence). The trim removed 0 bases at V and 4 bases at J, leaving 9 bases unmatched. CDR3 protein: CASSLGLELAGSTGELFF. As DNA, the CDR3 is TGTGCCAGCAGCTTAGGTCTTGAGCTAGCGGGATCCACCGGGGAGCTGTTTTTT.

In nucleotides, the CDR3 is TGTGCCAGCAGTGACCCGGGGGGGAGGCCCCTCAATCAGCCCCAGCATTTT. Protein: CASSDPGGRPLNQPQHF. The rearrangement links TRBV6-1 to TRBJ1-5, with TRBD1 as a possible D gene (5 bases). The germline V gene has CDR1 MNHNS and CDR2 SASEGT. V lost 3 bases and J lost 3, with 18 bases in between. The CDR3 extends over 17 amino acids.

The gene calls are TRBV5-1 and TRBJ1-4; 8 bases are shared with TRBD1. Germline V gene data show CDR1 as SGHRS and CDR2 as YFSETQ. The V and J ends lost 0 bases and 8 bases, in that order; junction bases with no gene match: 6. This CDR3 contains 15 residues. The DNA of the CDR3 is TGCGCCAGCAGCTTGGCCACAGGGGGTTGGGAAAAACTGTTTTTT. Amino acids: CASSLATGGWEKLFF.

This clone was found a few times. The chain couples TRBV3-1 (or the pseudogene TRBV3-2) to TRBJ1-2; perhaps TRBD1 as D (5 bases). The length of the CDR3 is 15 residues. Germline-derived CDR1 and CDR2 are LGHDT and YNNKEL (reference sequence). V was trimmed by 0 bases and J by 4 bases, leaving 12 bases between them. The CDR3 protein is CASSQDLGGSYGYTF. The CDR3, as DNA: TGTGCCAGCAGCCAAGATCTCGGGGGGAGCTATGGCTACACCTTC.

J is TRBJ2-4 and V is TRBV28; tentative D call: TRBD1 (5 bases). Germline V gene sequence: CDR1 MDHEN, CDR2 SYDVKM. Trimming stripped 7 bases from V and 5 bases from J, with 15 bases between. There are 14 residues in the CDR3. The chain's CDR3 is CASTHQGGENIQYF. The CDR3 DNA sequence: TGTGCCAGCACCCACCAGGGTGGCGAAAACATTCAGTACTTC.

The rearrangement links TRBV7-8 to TRBJ1-5, with TRBD1 as a possible D gene (5 bases). The CDR3 loop spans 15 amino acids. Trimming removed 8 bases from V and 4 bases from J, with 18 bases in between. In germline, CDR1 is SGHVS, CDR2 FQNEAQ. CDR3 protein: CASSLIARQNQPQHF. The CDR3 coding sequence is TGTGCCAGCTCCCTGATAGCCCGACAGAATCAGCCCCAGCATTTT.

This clone has only one observation. The chain is built from TRBV6-5 and TRBJ1-3; maybe TRBD1 (5 bases). The ends were cut back, 6 bases at V and 2 bases at J, with 14 bases in the middle. CDR3 size: 15 residues. Germline assignment: CDR1 MNHEY and CDR2 SVGAGI. The CDR3 bases are TGTGCCAGCAGCGCAGGGATTTTCACTGGAAACACCATATATTTT. Amino acid sequence: CASSAGIFTGNTIYF.

This clone was counted only a few times. This chain uses TRBV27 with TRBJ2-5, with D perhaps TRBD2 (6 bases). The V gene lost 6 bases and the J gene lost 0 bases, with 17 bases spanning the gap. Germline CDR1 is MNHEY and CDR2 is SMNVEV (reference sequence). The CDR3 runs 16 residues. The CDR3 region is CASRPRDFAYQETQYF. The CDR3 DNA is TGTGCCAGCAGGCCCCGGGACTTTGCGTACCAAGAGACCCAGTACTTC.

Turning to this clone: Other nucleotide sequences from this sample produce the same CDR3. The chain uses TRBV28 and TRBJ1-5; TRBD1 agrees at 7 bases. Germline V CDR1 and CDR2: MDHEN, SYDVKM. Trimming cost V 3 bases and J 3 bases; bases outside gene matches: 5. The CDR3 runs to 15 residues. CDR3 sequence: CASSLKGASNQPQHF. In DNA form, the CDR3 reads TGTGCCAGCAGTTTGAAGGGGGCCTCCAATCAGCCCCAGCATTTT.

V is TRBV14 and J is TRBJ1-2, with no clear D. Trimming pared 0 bases from V and 8 bases from J, leaving 22 bases between. Germline assignment: CDR1 SGHDN and CDR2 FVKESK. The CDR3 extends over 17 amino acids. CDR3 in DNA: TGTGCCAGCAGCCAAGAATCCGGGTTTGATTTAATCTACGGCTACACCTTC. Protein: CASSQESGFDLIYGYTF.

Written as DNA, the CDR3 is TGCAGCGCCGCAGACAGGGTCTCCTACGAGCAGTACTTC. Protein product: CSAADRVSYEQYF. This sequence joins TRBV29-1 and TRBJ2-7, with TRBD1 identical over 7 bases. This CDR3 contains 13 residues. Germline CDR1 reads SQVTM; CDR2 reads ANQGSEA. Losses at the gene ends were 7 bases for V and 0 bases for J; bases not matched to a gene: 6.

The CDR3 DNA is TGTGCCATCAGTGATTCGGCTCCAGGGGACAACGAGCAGTACTTC. Its protein product is CAISDSAPGDNEQYF. The V and J genes are TRBV10-3 and TRBJ2-7, with TRBD1 as a possible D gene (6 bases). Germline V gene sequence: CDR1 ENHRY, CDR2 SYGVKD. V was cut by 3 bases and J by 5 bases, with 17 bases left in between. The CDR3 is 15 amino acids.

This chain connects TRBV7-9 to TRBJ2-1, with 15 bases aligning to TRBD2. The CDR3 spans 17 residues. Germline values: CDR1 SEHNR, CDR2 FQNEAQ (reference sequence). Trimming took 2 bases from V and 7 from J; bases not matched to a gene: 6. Written as DNA, the CDR3 is TGTGCCAGCAGCTTACTCGGACTAGCGGGGGGGAGTAATGAGCAGTTCTTC. Translating it yields CASSLLGLAGGSNEQFF.

The chain has TRBV28 and TRBJ1-4, with D unresolved. The CDR3 consists of 14 residues. V shed 4 bases and J shed 6 bases, with 12 bases lying between them. Germline assignment: CDR1 MDHEN and CDR2 SYDVKM. The CDR3 bases are TGTGCCAGCAGTTGGAGGTCCGCCTATGAAAAACTGTTTTTT. Translated, it gives CASSWRSAYEKLFF.

This chain connects TRBV4-3 to TRBJ2-2; 14 positions agree with TRBD2. From germline, CDR1 is LGHNA and CDR2 YSLEER. The CDR3 is 18 amino acids. The junction had 7 bases not matched to a gene; V was cut back by 4 bases and J by 3 bases. For the CDR3, the DNA is TGCGCCAGCAGCCCGACTAGCGGGGGGGTTCGTTACACCGGGGAGCTGTTTTTT. It is translated as CASSPTSGGVRYTGELFF.

V usage is TRBV5-4 and J usage is TRBJ2-1; TRBD2 is a possible D gene (5 bases). V lost 4 bases to trimming and J lost 0 bases, with 11 bases between them. This CDR3 comprises 15 residues. Germline V gene sequence: CDR1 SGHNT, CDR2 YYREEE (reference sequence). The CDR3 DNA sequence: TGTGCCAGCAGCCCCCCTAGCAGCTCCTACAATGAGCAGTTCTTC. Translation: CASSPPSSSYNEQFF.

The chain joins TRBV18 to TRBJ2-7; tentative D call: TRBD1 (5 bases). CDR3 length equals 13 residues. CDR1 and CDR2 (germline): KGHSH, LQKENI. V was trimmed by 5 bases and J by 5 bases, leaving 13 bases between them. The CDR3 coding sequence is TGTGCCAGCTCAATCCGACAGATCGACGAGCAGTACTTC. Its translation is CASSIRQIDEQYF.

The genes are TRBV7-8 and TRBJ1-4, with D possibly being TRBD1 (6 bases). In germline, CDR1 is SGHVS, CDR2 FQNEAQ. Trimming removed 0 bases from V and 7 bases from J, with 15 bases in between. This CDR3 is 16 amino acids long. The CDR3 DNA is TGTGCCAGCAGCTTAGCGGGTGACAGGTGGGGTGAAAAACTGTTTTTT. Translation gives CASSLAGDRWGEKLFF.

This rearrangement joins TRBV10-3 to TRBJ2-1, with 8 bases matching TRBD2. The ends lost 2 bases at V and 6 bases at J; junction bases unmatched: 6. Germline values: CDR1 ENHRY, CDR2 SYGVKD. The CDR3 runs 15 residues. The CDR3 DNA is TGTGCCATCAGTGAGCCCTGGACTAGCTCCAATGAGCAGTTCTTC. It encodes CAISEPWTSSNEQFF.

The rearrangement uses TRBV5-1 and TRBJ2-1; TRBD1 agrees at 7 bases. V shed 4 bases, J shed 3 bases, and the junction held 4 bases outside the gene matches. Looked up from germline, CDR1 is SGHRS and CDR2 is YFSETQ. This CDR3 region has 14 residues. The CDR3 region has the DNA TGCGCCAGCAGCCCGGCAGGGGGCTACAATGAGCAGTTCTTC. Translation: CASSPAGGYNEQFF.